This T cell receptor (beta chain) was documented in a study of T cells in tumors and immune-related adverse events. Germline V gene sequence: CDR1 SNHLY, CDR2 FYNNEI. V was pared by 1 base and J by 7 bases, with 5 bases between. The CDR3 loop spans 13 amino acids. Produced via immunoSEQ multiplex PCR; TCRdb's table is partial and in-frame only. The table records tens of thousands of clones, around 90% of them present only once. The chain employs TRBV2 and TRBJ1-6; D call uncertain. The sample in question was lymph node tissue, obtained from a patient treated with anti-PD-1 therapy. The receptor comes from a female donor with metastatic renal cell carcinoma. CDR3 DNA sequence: TGTGCCAGCAGTGAAGTTGCCAATTCACCCCTCCACTTT. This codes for CASSEVANSPLHF.